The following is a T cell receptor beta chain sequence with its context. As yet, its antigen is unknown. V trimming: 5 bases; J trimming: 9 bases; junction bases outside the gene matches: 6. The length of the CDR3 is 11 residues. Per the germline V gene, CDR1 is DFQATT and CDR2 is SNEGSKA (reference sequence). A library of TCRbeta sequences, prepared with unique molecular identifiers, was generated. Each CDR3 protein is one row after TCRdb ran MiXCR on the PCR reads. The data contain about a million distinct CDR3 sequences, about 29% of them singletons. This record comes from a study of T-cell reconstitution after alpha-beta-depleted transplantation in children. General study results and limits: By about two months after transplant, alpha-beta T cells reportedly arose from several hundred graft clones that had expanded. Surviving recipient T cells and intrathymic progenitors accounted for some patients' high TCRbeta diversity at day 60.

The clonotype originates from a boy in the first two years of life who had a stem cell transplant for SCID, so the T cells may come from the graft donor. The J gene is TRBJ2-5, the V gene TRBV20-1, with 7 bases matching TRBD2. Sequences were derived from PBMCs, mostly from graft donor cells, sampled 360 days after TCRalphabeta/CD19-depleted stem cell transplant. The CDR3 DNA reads TGCAGTGCTGAACGGGGGGTCCCCCAGTACTTC. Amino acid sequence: CSAERGVPQYF.